One and the same sample provided the 10 T cell receptor beta chains below, sequenced in a study of cytomegalovirus exposure and HLA in healthy donors. It was with 60 Vbeta and 13 Jbeta primers that the PCR ran. Libraries were prepared by immunoSEQ multiplex PCR; TCRdb keeps only in-frame clonotypes and omits some of them. Here the sample spans about 150,000 clones, 65% to 80% being singletons. Sequencing was done on a sample of PBMCs. These receptors were taken from a man in his late teens or twenties in good health and CMV-seronegative.

The chain uses TRBV5-5 and TRBJ2-7; D perhaps matches TRBD2 (8 bases). V was cut by 3 bases and J by 3 bases, with 16 bases left in between. The CDR3 is 15 amino acids. Germline CDR1 reads SGHKS; CDR2 reads YYEKEE (reference sequence). The CDR3: CASSSGGTAIYEQYV. The CDR3 nucleotides read TGTGCCAGCAGCTCGGGGGGGACAGCAATCTACGAGCAGTACGTC.

The V call is TRBV18, the J call TRBJ1-2; 7 positions agree with TRBD1. There are 19 residues in the CDR3. Unmatched junction bases numbered 16, after V lost 3 bases and J lost 0 bases. The germline CDR1 and CDR2 sequences are KGHSH and LQKENI. The chain's CDR3 is CASSPTPLDRKGTNYGYTF. Here the CDR3 DNA reads TGTGCCAGCTCACCCACCCCCTTGGACAGGAAAGGAACTAACTATGGCTACACCTTC.

V gene TRBV5-8 combines with J gene TRBJ2-3, with 13 bases identical to TRBD2. This CDR3 has 19 amino acids. From germline, CDR1 is SGHTS and CDR2 YDEGEE. The V and J ends lost 4 bases and 0 bases, in that order; junction bases with no gene match: 11. The CDR3 DNA sequence: TGTGCCAGCAGCCACACCGGGACTAGCGGGGTCCGTAGCACAGATACGCAGTATTTT. Translation: CASSHTGTSGVRSTDTQYF. The full variable domain, completed using reference TRBV5-8 and TRBJ2-3, is EAGVTQSPTHLIKTRGQQATLRCSPISGHTSVYWYQQALGLGLQFLLWYDEGEERNRGNFPPRFSGRQFPNYSSELNVNALELEDSALYLCASSHTGTSGVRSTDTQYFGPGTRLTVL.

The chain carries TRBV4-1 and TRBJ2-2; 7 bases fit TRBD2. The CDR3 totals 17 residues. The V and J ends lost 4 bases and 6 bases, in that order; junction bases with no gene match: 14. Germline V gene sequence: CDR1 MGHRA, CDR2 YSYEKL. CDR3 amino acids: CASSLTTSHVGSGELFF. Written as DNA, the CDR3 is TGCGCCAGCAGCCTAACGACTAGCCACGTCGGGTCCGGGGAGCTGTTTTTT.

This clone was observed a few times. The CDR3 is CASSDRWANGGSPLHF. CDR3 DNA sequence: TGTGCCAGTAGTGACCGGTGGGCCAACGGAGGATCACCCCTCCACTTT. The gene calls are TRBV19 and TRBJ1-6; D remains ambiguous. This CDR3 comprises 16 residues. Germline CDR1 LNHDA, CDR2 SQIVND (reference sequence). V shed 5 bases and J shed 10 bases, with 21 bases lying between them.

This clone was found a few times. CDR3 region: CASSLDRQGQREKLFF. Written as DNA, the CDR3 is TGTGCCAGCAGCTTAGACCGACAGGGCCAAAGGGAAAAACTGTTTTTT. This sequence joins TRBV7-9 and TRBJ1-4; 7 nucleotides align to TRBD1. The CDR3 consists of 16 residues. The V segment lost 1 base and the J segment 8 bases; nucleotides outside the gene matches: 10. Germline V lookup: CDR1 SEHNR, CDR2 FQNEAQ (reference sequence).

The rearrangement links TRBV21-1 to TRBJ1-2; the D call TRBD1 from the table was never checked on the DNA. TRBV21-1 is a pseudogene segment. The CDR3 has 15 amino acids. The CDR3 region has the DNA TGTGCCAGCAGCCAAGGTCAGGCCTATAACTATGGCTACACCTTC. Amino acid sequence: CASSQGQAYNYGYTF.

This chain connects TRBV11-1 to TRBJ1-3, with D perhaps TRBD1 (6 bases). The CDR3 has 14 residues. CDR1 and CDR2 (germline): SGHAT, FQDESV (reference sequence). V lost 6 bases to trimming and J lost 2 bases, with 11 bases between them. Here the CDR3 DNA reads TGTGCCAGCAGACCAGGGGAGACTGGAAACACCATATATTTT. Residues: CASRPGETGNTIYF. The variable domain in full, completed from reference TRBV11-1 and TRBJ1-3, reads EAEVAQSPRYKITEKSQAVAFWCDPISGHATLYWYRQILGQGPELLVQFQDESVVDDSQLPKDRFSAERLKGVDSTLKIQPAELGDSAMYLCASRPGETGNTIYFGEGSWLTVV.

Comment on this clone: The junction departs from germline at one end; a sequencing error may be responsible. The chain combines TRBV5-1 with TRBJ2-4, with TRBD2 matching over 7 bases. CDR3 length equals 16 residues. From germline, CDR1 is SGHRS and CDR2 YFSETQ. The CDR3: CASSLELGRAKNSQYF. CDR3 nucleotides: TGCGCCAGCAGCTTGGAGCTGGGGAGGGCCAAAAACAGTCAGTACTTC.

This clone was counted only a few times. Other DNA sequences in the sample encode the same CDR3. The chain links TRBV7-7 to TRBJ2-1, with TRBD2 matching 10 bases. The CDR3 sequence is 15 residues long. With V trimmed by 3 bases and J by 4 bases, 3 bases remained unmatched. Germline values: CDR1 SSHAT, CDR2 FNYEAQ (reference sequence). The CDR3 nucleotides are TGTGCCAGCAGCTTGGGACTAGCGCCGTACAATGAGCAGTTCTTC. This sequence encodes CASSLGLAPYNEQFF. The full variable domain, rest sourced from reference TRBV7-7 and TRBJ2-1, is GAGVSQSPRYKVTKRGQDVTLRCDPISSHATLYWYQQALGQGPEFLTYFNYEAQPDKSGLPSDRFSAERPEGSISTLTIQRTEQRDSAMYRCASSLGLAPYNEQFFGPGTRLTVL.